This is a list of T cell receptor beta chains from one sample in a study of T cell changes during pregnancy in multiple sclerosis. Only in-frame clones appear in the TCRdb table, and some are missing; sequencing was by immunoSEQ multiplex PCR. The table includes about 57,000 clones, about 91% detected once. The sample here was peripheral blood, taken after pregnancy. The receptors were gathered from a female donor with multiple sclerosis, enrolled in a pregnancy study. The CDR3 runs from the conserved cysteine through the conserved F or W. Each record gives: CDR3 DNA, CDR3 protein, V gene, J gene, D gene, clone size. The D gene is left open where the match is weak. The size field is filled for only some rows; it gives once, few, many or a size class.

DNA: TGTGCCACCAGCAGAGATCCGACCGGGGGGGCCGAGACCCAGTACTTC
CDR3: CATSRDPTGGAETQYF
V: TRBV15
J: TRBJ2-5
D: TRBD2
size: -

DNA: TGCGCCAGCAGTGTGGTTGGGAGAGCCTACGAGCAGTACTTC
CDR3: CASSVVGRAYEQYF
V: TRBV10-2
J: TRBJ2-7
D: -
size: -

DNA: TGTGCCAGCAGTTTTACAGGATTGAGTGAAAAACTGTTTTTT
CDR3: CASSFTGLSEKLFF
V: TRBV7-9
J: TRBJ1-4
D: -
size: -

DNA: TGCGCCAGCAGCTTAGGACAGGTGGTATGGGGAGAGACCCAGTACTTC
CDR3: CASSLGQVVWGETQYF
V: TRBV5-1
J: TRBJ2-5
D: TRBD1
size: -

DNA: TGTGCCATCAGTGAGTGGGACAGATCCTACGAGCAGTACTTC
CDR3: CAISEWDRSYEQYF
V: TRBV10-3
J: TRBJ2-7
D: TRBD1
size: -

DNA: TGTGCCAGCAGTTTGGGGGGACAGTCCCATCAGCCCCAGCATTTT
CDR3: CASSLGGQSHQPQHF
V: TRBV28
J: TRBJ1-5
D: TRBD1
size: -

DNA: TGTGCCAGTAGTATCCGGGGAGGCACCTACGAGCAGTACTTC
CDR3: CASSIRGGTYEQYF
V: TRBV19
J: TRBJ2-7
D: -
size: -

DNA: TGTGCCAGCAGCGTTTCGCTTCTTAGTGAGCAGTTCTTC
CDR3: CASSVSLLSEQFF
V: TRBV9
J: TRBJ2-1
D: -
size: -

DNA: TGTGCCAGCAGTGCAGGGTACCGTGGGAACACTGAAGCTTTCTTT
CDR3: CASSAGYRGNTEAFF
V: TRBV6-5
J: TRBJ1-1
D: -
size: -

DNA: TGTGCCAGCTCACCAAGTTACTTAGTGAACACTGAAGCTTTCTTT
CDR3: CASSPSYLVNTEAFF
V: TRBV18
J: TRBJ1-1
D: -
size: -

DNA: TGCGCCAGCAGCTTGGGCCGGGGTAAAGATACGCAGTATTTT
CDR3: CASSLGRGKDTQYF
V: TRBV5-1
J: TRBJ2-3
D: -
size: -

DNA: TGTGCCAGCAGCGTAGTGGCCGATACGCAGTATTTT
CDR3: CASSVVADTQYF
V: TRBV9
J: TRBJ2-3
D: -
size: -

DNA: TGTGCCAGCAGTGCCGCGCCCCGGGGAAGCAATCAGCCCCAGCATTTT
CDR3: CASSAAPRGSNQPQHF
V: TRBV2
J: TRBJ1-5
D: -
size: -

DNA: TGTGCCAGCAGCCCCTCGACAGGGGCTGGGTATGGCTACACCTTC
CDR3: CASSPSTGAGYGYTF
V: TRBV11-2
J: TRBJ1-2
D: TRBD1
size: -

DNA: TGCGCCAGCAAAGACAGGGTCCGAACCCAATATGGCTACACCTTC
CDR3: CASKDRVRTQYGYTF
V: TRBV10-1
J: TRBJ1-2
D: TRBD1
size: few

DNA: TGTGCCAGCAGCCAGGGGGGAAACACCATATATTTT
CDR3: CASSQGGNTIYF
V: TRBV11-2
J: TRBJ1-3
D: -
size: few

DNA: TGTGCCAGCAGTGAAGCGCTTCGGGACAGAGCCTACGAGCAGTACTTC
CDR3: CASSEALRDRAYEQYF
V: TRBV2
J: TRBJ2-7
D: TRBD1
size: -

DNA: TGTGCCTGCCCCAGGGTGGGAAAGAATGAGCAGTTCTTC
CDR3: CACPRVGKNEQFF
V: TRBV30
J: TRBJ2-1
D: -
size: once

DNA: TGTGCCAGTAGCCCAGACTTCGGGGAGCTGTTTTTT
CDR3: CASSPDFGELFF
V: TRBV19
J: TRBJ2-2
D: -
size: -

DNA: TGTGCCAGCAGCTTATTCAGGGACAATGAGCAGTTCTTC
CDR3: CASSLFRDNEQFF
V: TRBV11-2
J: TRBJ2-1
D: -
size: -

DNA: TGCGCCAGCAGCTTGGGGACGGGGGGGATCCAAGAGACCCAGTACTTC
CDR3: CASSLGTGGIQETQYF
V: TRBV5-1
J: TRBJ2-5
D: TRBD2
size: -

DNA: TGCAGCGTTGGCGGGAATGGAGGCACTGAAGCTTTCTTT
CDR3: CSVGGNGGTEAFF
V: TRBV29-1
J: TRBJ1-1
D: -
size: -

DNA: TGTGCCAGCAGCTTAAATACAGGCTCCTACGAGCAGTACTTC
CDR3: CASSLNTGSYEQYF
V: TRBV11-2
J: TRBJ2-7
D: -
size: -

DNA: TGCGCCAGCAGCTTGGCCCCGGGAGAACGCGAGCAGTACTTC
CDR3: CASSLAPGEREQYF
V: TRBV5-1
J: TRBJ2-7
D: -
size: -

DNA: TGTGCCAGCAGAGGGCGGGATGAGCAGTTCTTC
CDR3: CASRGRDEQFF
V: TRBV25-1
J: TRBJ2-1
D: -
size: once